Below, 20 T cell receptor beta chains from the same sample are listed, as sequenced in a study of T cell responses to AZD1222 COVID-19 vaccine. Clones were sequenced by immunoSEQ multiplex PCR, and TCRdb holds only the in-frame ones, with some missing. The repertoire holds 100,000 or so clones, with 80% to 95% as singletons. The sample was peripheral blood, taken on day 0 of AZD1222 vaccination. These TCRs come from an adult in good health.

The rearrangement links TRBV28 to TRBJ1-3, with TRBD1 matching 7 bases. CDR1 and CDR2 (germline): MDHEN, SYDVKM. V lost 9 bases, J lost 4 bases, and 6 bases stayed unmatched. The CDR3 is 13 residues long. The CDR3 sequence is CASCRGEGNTIYF. DNA for the CDR3: TGTGCCAGTTGCAGGGGGGAGGGAAACACCATATATTTT.

The count of this clone is one. J is TRBJ1-5 and V is TRBV30, with D unclear. The germline CDR1 and CDR2 sequences are GTSNPN and SVGIG (reference sequence). The CDR3 extends over 12 amino acids. Deletions cut 0 bases from V and 7 bases from J, with 7 bases between. CDR3 coding DNA: TGTGCCTGGAGTGTACAAGGGCAGCCCCAGCATTTT. Amino acid sequence: CAWSVQGQPQHF.

This clone came up a few times. The CDR3 spells CASRSRGGTGELFF. As DNA, the CDR3 is TGTGCCAGCAGGTCCAGGGGAGGGACCGGGGAGCTGTTTTTT. This chain uses TRBV7-3 with TRBJ2-2; tentative D call: TRBD2 (7 bases). The V end lost 6 bases, the J end lost 5 bases, and 13 bases lay between the germline ends. This CDR3 comprises 14 residues. CDR1 and CDR2 from the germline V gene are SGHTA and FQGTGA.

The V gene is TRBV5-1, the J gene TRBJ2-1, with TRBD2 matching 14 bases. Germline-derived CDR1 and CDR2 are SGHRS and YFSETQ. The V gene end was trimmed by 5 bases and the J gene end by 9 bases; junction bases not matched to a gene: 7. CDR3 length: 15 amino acids. CDR3 residues: CASSPATSGRGEQFF. DNA for the CDR3: TGCGCCAGCAGTCCGGCGACTAGCGGGAGGGGTGAGCAGTTCTTC.

The genes are TRBV19 and TRBJ1-1; D perhaps matches TRBD1 (5 bases). The CDR3 has 14 residues. Germline V lookup: CDR1 LNHDA, CDR2 SQIVND (reference sequence). Trimming shortened V by 5 bases and J by 5 bases, and 15 bases separated the two germline ends. The CDR3 loop reads CASSHQWGWTEAFF. CDR3 DNA: TGTGCCAGTAGTCATCAGTGGGGGTGGACTGAAGCTTTCTTT.

The chain carries TRBV29-1 and TRBJ1-2; D is perhaps TRBD1 (5 bases). The CDR3 is 14 amino acids. The germline V gene has CDR1 SQVTM and CDR2 ANQGSEA. V lost 7 bases and J lost 2, with 17 bases in between. In DNA, the CDR3 is TGCAGCGCCCGGGAGGGGAGCGAGAACTATGGCTACACCTTC. Translated: CSAREGSENYGYTF.

The genes are TRBV9 and TRBJ1-6; D gene ambiguous. This CDR3 spans 12 amino acids. V lost 0 bases and J 8 bases, leaving 3 bases between the germline ends. Germline V gene sequence: CDR1 SGDLS, CDR2 YYNGEE. CDR3 in DNA: TGTGCCAGCAGCGTAGGGGATTCACCCCTCCACTTT. Its translation is CASSVGDSPLHF.

The CDR3 is CASSYWGLLPYEQYF. In DNA, the CDR3 is TGTGCCAGCAGTTACTGGGGACTCCTCCCCTACGAGCAGTACTTC. The rearrangement links TRBV6-5 to TRBJ2-7, with D possibly matching TRBD2 (6 bases). The germline gives CDR1 MNHEY, CDR2 SVGAGI. V dropped 1 base and J dropped 2 bases, with 12 bases sitting between them. The CDR3 is 15 residues long.

This chain uses TRBV6-5 with TRBJ1-5; 7 bases line up with TRBD1. Germline CDR1 reads MNHEY; CDR2 reads SVGAGI. The ends lost 0 bases at V and 4 bases at J; junction bases unmatched: 3. This CDR3 has 15 residues. This CDR3 is CASSYSGQPNQPQHF. In nucleotides, the CDR3 is TGTGCCAGCAGTTACTCGGGACAGCCAAATCAGCCCCAGCATTTT.

This clone occurred once. Compared with germline, one end of the junction differs, possibly owing to a read error. CDR3 amino acids: CASGTGELGVF. DNA of the CDR3: TGTGCCAGCGGTACGGGAGAGTTGGGGGTCTTC. This chain connects TRBV3-1 (or the pseudogene TRBV3-2) to TRBJ2-1; D possibly corresponds to TRBD2 (6 bases). This CDR3 spans 11 amino acids. Germline CDR1 reads LGHDT; CDR2 reads YNNKEL (reference sequence).

This clone was recorded only once. The chain is built from TRBV9 and TRBJ2-2; D may be TRBD1 (6 bases). The CDR3 is 14 residues long. Germline values: CDR1 SGDLS, CDR2 YYNGEE. The V end was cut by 3 bases, the J end by 5 bases, with 11 bases between. CDR3 bases: TGTGCCAGCAGCGCTTCAGGACAGACCGGGGAGCTGTTTTTT. This encodes CASSASGQTGELFF.

The chain links TRBV29-1 to TRBJ2-3; perhaps TRBD2 as D (6 bases). The ends were cut back, 5 bases at V and 2 bases at J, with 11 bases in the middle. CDR1 and CDR2 from the germline V gene are SQVTM and ANQGSEA. The CDR3 loop spans 13 amino acids. DNA of the CDR3: TGCAGCGTTACGGGAGAGGCCACAGATACGCAGTATTTT. It translates to CSVTGEATDTQYF.

This chain uses TRBV27 with TRBJ2-1; D is undetermined. The CDR3 runs 15 residues. Trimming shortened V by 1 base and J by 0 bases, and 7 bases separated the two germline ends. CDR1 and CDR2 from the germline V gene are MNHEY and SMNVEV (reference sequence). The DNA for the CDR3 is TGTGCCAGCAGTTTATACAAGAGCTCCTACAATGAGCAGTTCTTC. Translating it yields CASSLYKSSYNEQFF.

This chain links TRBV11-3 with TRBJ2-5, with 7 bases fitting TRBD1. J gave up 3 bases and V 3 bases, and 13 bases lay outside the gene matches. Germline CDR1 reads SGHNT; CDR2 reads YENEEA. This CDR3 is 17 amino acids long. CDR3 coding DNA: TGTGCCAGCAGCTTCCGGGACAGCGAAACCGAGGAAGAGACCCAGTACTTC. Translation gives CASSFRDSETEEETQYF. Together with reference TRBV11-3 and TRBJ2-5, the CDR3 gives the full variable domain: EAGVVQSPRYKIIEKKQPVAFWCNPISGHNTLYWYLQNLGQGPELLIRYENEEAVDDSQLPKDRFSAERLKGVDSTLKIQPAELGDSAVYLCASSFRDSETEEETQYFGPGTRLLVL.

The genes are TRBV6-5 and TRBJ2-1, with unresolved D. The germline V gene has CDR1 MNHEY and CDR2 SVGAGI. V dropped 8 bases and J dropped 8 bases, with 7 bases sitting between them. The CDR3 totals 10 residues. The CDR3 spells CASARYEQFF. The CDR3 coding sequence is TGTGCCAGCGCCCGCTATGAGCAGTTCTTC.

The rearrangement uses TRBV28 and TRBJ1-5; D might be TRBD1 (5 bases). This CDR3 is built from 16 residues. Trimming took 7 bases from V and 0 from J, leaving 16 bases between them. Germline V lookup: CDR1 MDHEN, CDR2 SYDVKM. CDR3 protein: CASIPGASHSNQPQHF. In DNA form, the CDR3 reads TGTGCCAGCATCCCCGGGGCGTCCCATAGCAATCAGCCCCAGCATTTT.

The rearrangement uses TRBV6-6 and TRBJ1-3; no reliable D call. Germline lookup yields CDR1 MNHNY and CDR2 SVGAGI (reference sequence). The germline V and J ends were trimmed by 5 bases and 0 bases, with 14 bases remaining between them. This CDR3 spans 16 amino acids. The CDR3: CASSNRDGNSGNTIYF. The CDR3 coding sequence is TGTGCCAGCAGTAACCGCGACGGGAACTCTGGAAACACCATATATTTT.

This clone has a handful of counts. The chain links TRBV12-3 or TRBV12-4 to TRBJ2-7; D gene ambiguous. The CDR3 loop spans 13 amino acids. The V gene lost 3 bases and the J gene lost 2 bases, with 8 bases spanning the gap. The CDR3 sequence: CASSFGITYEQYF. CDR3 bases: TGTGCCAGCAGTTTTGGCATCACCTACGAGCAGTACTTC.

The genes are TRBV10-1 and TRBJ2-1; 8 nucleotides line up with TRBD2. Trimming at V came to 4 bases and at J to 0 bases, leaving 2 bases not matched to a gene. Per germline, CDR1 WNHNN and CDR2 SYGVQD (reference sequence). This CDR3 is 15 amino acids long. CDR3 amino acids: CASSGSGNSYNEQFF. For the CDR3, the DNA is TGCGCCAGCAGTGGTAGCGGGAACTCCTACAATGAGCAGTTCTTC.

The rearrangement uses TRBV28 and TRBJ1-5; perhaps TRBD1 as D (6 bases). Deletions cut 7 bases from V and 9 bases from J, with 13 bases between. The CDR3 loop spans 12 amino acids. CDR1 is MDHEN, CDR2 SYDVKM, per germline. This CDR3 reads CASTKTGLPQHF. DNA for the CDR3: TGTGCCAGCACCAAAACAGGGCTGCCCCAGCATTTT.